Listed below are T cell receptor beta chains from one sample, sequenced in a study of OX40 agonist ivuxolimab in advanced cancers. Sequenced by immunoSEQ multiplex PCR; TCRdb stores in-frame clones only, minus some. The table has more than 75,000 clones, around 86% seen once. Sequenced here: CD4+ or CD8+ T cells sorted from blood, sampled in a trial of the OX40 agonist ivuxolimab. These receptor sequences come from an adult with an advanced solid tumor such as melanoma, head and neck, liver or kidney cancer. The CDR3 runs from the conserved cysteine through the conserved F or W. The D gene is left open where the match is weak. Not every row has a clone size; where given, it reads once, few, many or a size class.

J gene: TRBJ2-5; CDR3 length: 14; V gene: TRBV5-1; D gene: -; clone size: once; CDR3 protein: CASSLTGGQETQYF; CDR3 DNA: TGCGCCAGCAGCTTGACTGGAGGCCAAGAGACCCAGTACTTC
J gene: TRBJ1-6; CDR3 length: 14; V gene: TRBV5-1; D gene: TRBD1; clone size: few; CDR3 protein: CASSTTGENGPLHF; CDR3 DNA: TGCGCCAGCAGCACGACAGGGGAGAACGGTCCCCTCCACTTT
J gene: TRBJ1-5; CDR3 length: 13; V gene: TRBV15; D gene: TRBD1; clone size: -; CDR3 protein: CATSRQGNQPQHF; CDR3 DNA: TGTGCCACCAGCCGACAGGGAAATCAGCCCCAGCATTTT
J gene: TRBJ2-7; CDR3 length: 11; V gene: TRBV6-1; D gene: -; clone size: -; CDR3 protein: CASSRQYEQYF; CDR3 DNA: TGTGCCAGCAGTCGACAGTACGAGCAGTACTTC
J gene: TRBJ2-3; CDR3 length: 15; V gene: TRBV19; D gene: TRBD2; clone size: -; CDR3 protein: CASSPLSGFEDTQYF; CDR3 DNA: TGTGCCAGTAGCCCTCTTAGCGGGTTCGAAGATACGCAGTATTTT
J gene: TRBJ2-7; CDR3 length: 15; V gene: TRBV11-2; D gene: TRBD1; clone size: -; CDR3 protein: CASSSPRTGISEQYF; CDR3 DNA: TGTGCCAGCAGCTCACCACGGACAGGGATCAGCGAGCAGTACTTC
J gene: TRBJ1-1; CDR3 length: 14; V gene: TRBV19; D gene: TRBD1; clone size: -; CDR3 protein: CASSRGQPSTEAFF; CDR3 DNA: TGTGCCAGTAGTAGGGGACAGCCGAGCACTGAAGCTTTCTTT
J gene: TRBJ2-3; CDR3 length: 17; V gene: TRBV4-3; D gene: TRBD1; clone size: -; CDR3 protein: CASSHLIGTASTDTQYF; CDR3 DNA: TGCGCCAGCAGCCACCTAATCGGGACAGCAAGCACAGATACGCAGTATTTT
J gene: TRBJ1-5; CDR3 length: 14; V gene: TRBV10-3; D gene: -; clone size: -; CDR3 protein: CAISDSTRDQPQHF; CDR3 DNA: TGTGCCATCAGTGACTCGACGAGGGATCAGCCCCAGCATTTT
J gene: TRBJ1-6; CDR3 length: 12; V gene: TRBV18; D gene: -; clone size: -; CDR3 protein: CASSPANSPLHF; CDR3 DNA: TGTGCCAGCTCACCAGCCAATTCACCCCTCCACTTT
J gene: TRBJ2-5; CDR3 length: 15; V gene: TRBV19; D gene: TRBD1; clone size: -; CDR3 protein: CASSSSDRVSETQYF; CDR3 DNA: TGTGCCAGTAGTAGTTCGGACAGGGTATCGGAGACCCAGTACTTC
J gene: TRBJ1-6; CDR3 length: 13; V gene: TRBV7-9; D gene: -; clone size: once; CDR3 protein: CASSPPGHSPLHF; CDR3 DNA: TGTGCCAGCAGTCCGCCAGGGCATTCACCCCTCCACTTT
J gene: TRBJ2-5; CDR3 length: 14; V gene: TRBV10-3; D gene: -; clone size: few; CDR3 protein: CAISRGSGQETQYF; CDR3 DNA: TGTGCCATCTCCCGAGGCTCGGGCCAAGAGACCCAGTACTTC
J gene: TRBJ1-3; CDR3 length: 14; V gene: TRBV6-5; D gene: -; clone size: once; CDR3 protein: CASVTAASGNTIYF; CDR3 DNA: TGTGCCAGCGTCACCGCAGCCTCTGGAAACACCATATATTTT
J gene: TRBJ2-3; CDR3 length: 11; V gene: TRBV7-9; D gene: -; clone size: -; CDR3 protein: CASGRTDTQYF; CDR3 DNA: TGTGCCAGCGGTAGGACGGATACGCAGTATTTT
J gene: TRBJ2-4; CDR3 length: 15; V gene: TRBV11-1; D gene: -; clone size: once; CDR3 protein: CASRPRDTMGDIQYF; CDR3 DNA: TGTGCCAGCAGACCCCGGGACACCATGGGCGACATTCAGTACTTC
J gene: TRBJ1-4; CDR3 length: 13; V gene: TRBV5-1; D gene: -; clone size: -; CDR3 protein: CASSLDRVEKLFF; CDR3 DNA: TGCGCCAGCAGCTTGGATAGGGTTGAAAAACTGTTTTTT
J gene: TRBJ1-1; CDR3 length: 13; V gene: TRBV5-4; D gene: -; clone size: few; CDR3 protein: CASRLGGDTEAFF; CDR3 DNA: TGTGCCAGCAGATTGGGAGGGGACACTGAAGCTTTCTTT
J gene: TRBJ2-1; CDR3 length: 20; V gene: TRBV19; D gene: TRBD2; clone size: -; CDR3 protein: CASSIAGLAGGPSSYNEQFF; CDR3 DNA: TGTGCCAGTAGTATAGCAGGACTAGCGGGAGGCCCTAGCTCCTACAATGAGCAGTTCTTC
J gene: TRBJ2-3; CDR3 length: 15; V gene: TRBV5-1; D gene: -; clone size: -; CDR3 protein: CASSLGTRATDTQYF; CDR3 DNA: TGCGCCAGCAGCTTAGGGACACGCGCCACAGATACGCAGTATTTT
J gene: TRBJ2-4; CDR3 length: 13; V gene: TRBV25-1; D gene: -; clone size: -; CDR3 protein: CASSPRGGDIQYF; CDR3 DNA: TGTGCCAGCAGTCCCAGGGGGGGGGACATTCAGTACTTC
J gene: TRBJ2-1; CDR3 length: 17; V gene: TRBV7-3; D gene: TRBD2; clone size: once; CDR3 protein: CASSLALGTSGVVEQFF; CDR3 DNA: TGTGCCAGCAGCTTAGCCCTTGGGACTAGCGGGGTGGTTGAGCAGTTCTTC
J gene: TRBJ1-5; CDR3 length: 14; V gene: TRBV10-2; D gene: TRBD1; clone size: -; CDR3 protein: CASRTGGYGQPQHF; CDR3 DNA: TGCGCCAGCAGGACAGGGGGCTATGGTCAGCCCCAGCATTTT
J gene: TRBJ1-6; CDR3 length: 15; V gene: TRBV5-4; D gene: TRBD1; clone size: -; CDR3 protein: CASSPDRLGNSPLHF; CDR3 DNA: TGTGCCAGCAGCCCGGACAGGCTAGGCAATTCACCCCTCCACTTT
J gene: TRBJ1-1; CDR3 length: 15; V gene: TRBV6-5; D gene: -; clone size: few; CDR3 protein: CATQGIGEMNTEAFF; CDR3 DNA: TGTGCCACCCAAGGAATAGGGGAAATGAACACTGAAGCTTTCTTT
J gene: TRBJ2-7; CDR3 length: 16; V gene: TRBV6-6; D gene: -; clone size: -; CDR3 protein: CASSYEGDGRPDEQYF; CDR3 DNA: TGTGCCAGCAGTTACGAGGGCGACGGGCGACCGGACGAGCAGTACTTC
J gene: TRBJ1-2; CDR3 length: 15; V gene: TRBV19; D gene: -; clone size: -; CDR3 protein: CASSRWTATNYGYTF; CDR3 DNA: TGTGCCAGTAGCCGATGGACGGCAACTAACTATGGCTACACCTTC
J gene: TRBJ2-3; CDR3 length: 12; V gene: TRBV19; D gene: -; clone size: -; CDR3 protein: CASSTYTDTQYF; CDR3 DNA: TGTGCCAGTAGTACGTACACAGATACGCAGTATTTT
J gene: TRBJ1-1; CDR3 length: 13; V gene: TRBV7-6; D gene: -; clone size: -; CDR3 protein: CASSPSLNTEAFF; CDR3 DNA: TGTGCCAGCAGCCCCTCCTTGAACACTGAAGCTTTCTTT
J gene: TRBJ2-3; CDR3 length: 13; V gene: TRBV5-4; D gene: -; clone size: -; CDR3 protein: CASSLQMTDTQYF; CDR3 DNA: TGTGCCAGCAGCTTGCAGATGACAGATACGCAGTATTTT
J gene: TRBJ1-1; CDR3 length: 15; V gene: TRBV11-2; D gene: -; clone size: -; CDR3 protein: CASSNAWGGGTEAFF; CDR3 DNA: TGTGCCAGCAGCAACGCATGGGGGGGCGGCACTGAAGCTTTCTTT
J gene: TRBJ1-2; CDR3 length: 13; V gene: TRBV5-6; D gene: -; clone size: once; CDR3 protein: CASSLGHFYGYTF; CDR3 DNA: TGTGCCAGCAGCTTGGGACATTTCTATGGCTACACCTTC
J gene: TRBJ2-7; CDR3 length: 16; V gene: TRBV12-5; D gene: -; clone size: few; CDR3 protein: CASGLVFVSRVYEQYF; CDR3 DNA: TGTGCTAGTGGTTTGGTATTCGTGTCGAGAGTCTACGAGCAGTACTTC
J gene: TRBJ2-1; CDR3 length: 16; V gene: TRBV11-2; D gene: TRBD2; clone size: -; CDR3 protein: CASSLDLAGANNEQFF; CDR3 DNA: TGTGCCAGCAGCTTAGATCTCGCGGGAGCAAACAATGAGCAGTTCTTC
J gene: TRBJ1-2; CDR3 length: 14; V gene: TRBV5-4; D gene: TRBD1; clone size: -; CDR3 protein: CASSFGQGNYGYTF; CDR3 DNA: TGTGCCAGCAGCTTCGGACAGGGGAACTATGGCTACACCTTC
J gene: TRBJ1-1; CDR3 length: 14; V gene: TRBV6-6; D gene: -; clone size: -; CDR3 protein: CASSFDTEGPEAFF; CDR3 DNA: TGTGCCAGCAGTTTCGACACGGAGGGGCCTGAAGCTTTCTTT
J gene: TRBJ2-2; CDR3 length: 16; V gene: TRBV18; D gene: TRBD2; clone size: once; CDR3 protein: CASSATSGGITGELFF; CDR3 DNA: TGTGCCAGCTCAGCAACTAGCGGGGGGATCACCGGGGAGCTGTTTTTT